This T cell receptor beta chain is from a study of T cells in Graves' hyperthyroidism and ophthalmopathy. This clonotype was counted at least ten times. Amplification targeted TCR beta CDR3 regions from RNA transcripts. In the first-round RT-PCR of the TCR CDR3, the HTBI primer set was used. MiXCR, applied by TCRdb to the multiplex PCR reads, yields one record per CDR3 protein. Of about 640,000 distinct CDR3 sequences in the sample, around 21% were seen once. Germline CDR1 GTSNPN, CDR2 SVGIG (reference sequence). V lost 2 bases, J lost 1 base, and 6 bases lay in between. The CDR3 totals 13 residues. Ophthalmopathy cases scored 3 or more on the Clinical Activity Score and 4 or more on NOSPECS grade, with duration below 3 months. Uncontrolled infections, other autoimmune diseases, pregnancy or lactation led to exclusion of patients. On the basis of clinical symptoms, serum thyroxine and TRAb, thyroid ultrasound and orbital computed tomography, diagnoses were made.

The sequence was obtained from a young man with Graves' ophthalmopathy. This chain connects TRBV30 to TRBJ1-5; D uncertain. The sequencing input was blood. The CDR3 region is CAWSRNSNQPQHF. CDR3 DNA sequence: TGTGCCTGGAGTCGGAACAGCAATCAGCCCCAGCATTTT.